This T cell receptor (beta chain) was retrieved from a study of T cell responses to AZD1222 COVID-19 vaccine (dated by TCRdb to the early 2020s). About the investigation overall: Because spike-specific TCR depth and breadth did not differ between the two schedules, AZD1222 recipients who got a second dose at roughly 4 weeks were pooled with those who got a second dose at roughly 12 weeks. TCR sequencing was performed for some 250 trial participants, of whom around 210 were given two doses of AZD1222 and around 25 were given two doses of MenACWY control vaccine. Trial participants were enrolled into age subgroups of 18-55, 56-69 and 70-plus years, which contained 148, 28 and 57 TCR-sequenced participants, respectively.

The research as a whole found: Nearly half of unique spike-specific TCRs reportedly recognized epitopes outside regions mutated in the B.1.351 and B.1.1.7 variants. Because no samples from the day 14 peak response were available, repertoires could be characterized only after the peak T cell response. In the small 56-69-year group, the increase in depth fell short of significance, most likely because of low power. Participants were mostly white British, with more females than males. The authors suggested clonal diversity may have been underestimated. CD4 TCRs associated with the vaccine covered the entire spike protein, and the dominant responses were in regions 160-218 and 743-854. Spike-specific TCR breadth and depth rose significantly after two AZD1222 doses compared with day 0 and with MenACWY recipients. Only five to seven AZD1222 recipients were SARS-CoV-2 seropositive at baseline, limiting conclusions about previously exposed vaccinees.

Inclusive of the bounding cysteine and phenylalanine, the CDR3 is 13 residues long. Only the CDR3 portion is preserved as DNA: 39 bases, with reading frame beginning at the first base. A distance of 14 bases separates the germline ends of V and J, which lose 5 bases and 5 bases respectively. CDR1 is given as SGHRS and CDR2 as YFSETQ, both from the germline V gene. On this clone: This clone's antigen is unknown. Nothing much larger sits one base from this clone, and base qualities are not available.

The time point label, read with the paper, signifies: baseline before first vaccination. Vaccinee samples were obtained from the UK trials COV001 and COV002, which included a single-blind randomized controlled phase 2/3 trial of AZD1222 (ChAdOx1 nCoV-19) in healthy adults. For TCRbeta chain sequencing, PBMC samples from trial participants were taken at day 0 and at day 28 after the second dose. The CDR3 regions of human TCRbeta chains were subjected to immunosequencing. The study's own analysis went as follows. Repertoire TCRs were matched against a reference library of SARS-CoV-2-specific TCRs generated with the MIRA antigen-specificity platform. Breadth meant the fraction of unique TCRs that were SARS-CoV-2-associated, whereas depth meant the fraction of total T cells that were SARS-CoV-2-associated. Using the MIRA data, each spike-specific TCR was mapped to the spike region that the TCR reacts to and placed in a CD4 or CD8 class. Log10-transformed breadth and depth values were compared by one-way ANOVA with Sidak's multiple comparisons tests. As stored in TCRdb, this immuneACCESS dataset retains in-frame rearrangements with V and J assigned. A fraction of the clones does not appear; measured against another copy, unresolved V genes explain less than half of the discrepancy, and the remainder lacks a known reason. V, J and clone size reflect that table, while D and trimming were determined from the DNA. The sample includes tens of thousands of clones, with around nine tenths observed a single time. About 8.2% of the sample lies in the top ten.

The starting material was peripheral blood, obtained on day 0 of AZD1222 vaccination. The source is an adult in good health. Rearrangement joined TRBV5-1 to TRBJ2-7; a weak D assignment points to TRBD1 (6 bases agree). CDR3 protein: CASSSRGTHEQYF. The bases are TGCGCCAGCAGTTCAAGGGGGACCCACGAGCAGTACTTC. The CDR3 plus the reference TRBV5-1 and TRBJ2-7 genes for the other parts give the full variable domain: KAGVTQTPRYLIKTRGQQVTLSCSPISGHRSVSWYQQTPGQGLQFLFEYFSETQRNKGNFPGRFSGRQFSNSRSEMNVSTLELGDSALYLCASSSRGTHEQYFGPGTRLTVT.